This T cell receptor (beta chain) stems from a study of blood T cell repertoires in COVID-19 (dated by TCRdb to the early 2020s). A note on the overall study: Samples covering the acute and convalescent phases of COVID-19 were provided by collaborators in the United States, Italy and Spain. Subjects who had been exposed to COVID-19, were actively infected with it, or had recovered from it provided the deeply sampled blood TCRbeta repertoires that made up the dataset. Sample metadata almost always included a de-identified subject ID, COVID-19 status, age in years and sex. Where available, HLA class I and class II types were taken from metadata supplied by the sample provider and were not determined by assay-based typing. The repertoires were released in a freely available public database intended as a resource for research on the immune response to SARS-CoV-2. The samples were drawn from two sources: the first 160 participants of the ongoing ImmuneRACE study, and 1,254 subjects contributed by 6 global collaborators. The prospective study material was composed of cDNA or gDNA derived from T cells, B-cell-depleted T cells, or PBMCs.

At one collaborating source in Seattle, patients were enrolled during active infection and were followed longitudinally through the course of disease. Whole blood was collected in K2EDTA tubes by collaborating institutions according to the institutions' own protocols. For TCRbeta analysis, collaborators shipped samples as frozen whole blood, isolated PBMCs, or DNA extracted from either of those sample types. What the work shows at the level of the full study, not this receptor alone: The amount of clinical and demographic metadata varied by source and participant and was provided uncurated.

V is clipped by 7 bases and J by 4 bases, and the sequence between their germline boundaries is 14 bases long. The CDR3 measures 13 amino acids from cysteine to phenylalanine. The sequence is cut down to CDR3 DNA, 39 bases in frame from base 1. According to the germline V gene, CDR1 reads SGHRS and CDR2 reads YFSETQ. With respect to this clone: Its antigen remains unidentified. Base-call qualities are not available, and no considerably larger clone is one nucleotide away.

The immunoSEQ Assay, a bias-controlled multiplex PCR, was used to amplify TCRbeta CDR3 regions from genomic DNA. Processing in the source paper ran as follows. The number of nucleated cells in each sample was estimated by amplification of reference gene primers within the assay. Sequence reads were collapsed and filtered to measure the absolute abundance of every unique TCRbeta CDR3 rearrangement. Productive Simpson clonality was computed per sample as the square root of Simpson's diversity index over productive rearrangements. This is the immuneACCESS table as TCRdb keeps it, with only in-frame sequences that have V and J called. A part of the clones is gone; compared with another copy, unresolved V genes explain less than half, and the rest is unexplained. V and J calls and clone size are as listed in that table; D and trimming were resolved from the DNA. The sample records approximately 90,000 clones, roughly 74% of which are singletons. Approximately 6% of the sample is held by the ten biggest clonotypes.

The sample was peripheral blood. The chain is assembled from TRBV5-1 and TRBJ1-2, with a weak D call of TRBD1 (6 bases match). This TCR was sampled from a man between 65 and 79 years old with COVID-19, enrolled during active disease. For the CDR3, the sequence is CASGQTSSYGYTF. The sequenced DNA is TGCGCCAGCGGACAGACTTCTTCCTATGGCTACACCTTC.